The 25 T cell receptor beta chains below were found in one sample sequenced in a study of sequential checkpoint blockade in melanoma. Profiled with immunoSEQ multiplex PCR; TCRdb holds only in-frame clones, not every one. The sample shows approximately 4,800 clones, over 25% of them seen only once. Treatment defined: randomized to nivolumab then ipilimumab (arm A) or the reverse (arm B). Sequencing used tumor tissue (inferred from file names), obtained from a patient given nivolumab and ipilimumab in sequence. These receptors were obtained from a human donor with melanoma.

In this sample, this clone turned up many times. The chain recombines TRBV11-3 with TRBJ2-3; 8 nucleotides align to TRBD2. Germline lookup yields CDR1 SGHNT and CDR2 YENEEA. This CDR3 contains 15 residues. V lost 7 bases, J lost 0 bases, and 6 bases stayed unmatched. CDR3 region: CASTGTSTSTDTQYF. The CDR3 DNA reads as TGTGCCAGCACTGGGACTAGTACTAGCACAGATACGCAGTATTTT.

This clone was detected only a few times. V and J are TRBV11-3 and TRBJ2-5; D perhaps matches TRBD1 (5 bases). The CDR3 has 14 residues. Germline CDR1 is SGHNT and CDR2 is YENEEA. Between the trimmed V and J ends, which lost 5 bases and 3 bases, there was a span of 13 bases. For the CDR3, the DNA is TGTGCCAGCAGCCTCTGGACATCCGAAGAGACCCAGTACTTC. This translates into CASSLWTSEETQYF.

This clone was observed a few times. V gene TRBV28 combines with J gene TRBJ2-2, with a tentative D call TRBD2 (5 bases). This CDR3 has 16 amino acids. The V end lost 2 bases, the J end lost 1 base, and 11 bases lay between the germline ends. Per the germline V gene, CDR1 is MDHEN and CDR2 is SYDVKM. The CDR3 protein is CASSLTGSENTGELFF. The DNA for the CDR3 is TGTGCCAGCAGTTTAACGGGTAGCGAGAACACCGGGGAGCTGTTTTTT.

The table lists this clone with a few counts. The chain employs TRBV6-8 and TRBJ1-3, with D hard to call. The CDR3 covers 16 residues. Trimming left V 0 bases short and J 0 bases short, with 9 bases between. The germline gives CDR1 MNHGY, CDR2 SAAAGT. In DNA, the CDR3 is TGTGCCAGCAGTTACTCGAAGCAGGACTCTGGAAACACCATATATTTT. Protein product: CASSYSKQDSGNTIYF.

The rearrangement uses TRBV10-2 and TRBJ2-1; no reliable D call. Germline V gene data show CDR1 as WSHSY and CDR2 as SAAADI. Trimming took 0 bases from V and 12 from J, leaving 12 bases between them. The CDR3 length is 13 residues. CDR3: CASSESRNSGQFF. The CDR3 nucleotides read TGCGCCAGCAGTGAGTCTAGGAATAGTGGGCAGTTCTTC.

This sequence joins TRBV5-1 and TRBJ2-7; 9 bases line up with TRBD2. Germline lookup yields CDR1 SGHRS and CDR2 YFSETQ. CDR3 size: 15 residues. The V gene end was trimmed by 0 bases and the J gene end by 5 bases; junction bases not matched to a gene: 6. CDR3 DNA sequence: TGCGCCAGCAGCTTGGAGTGGGCGGGAGGGAACGAGCAGTACTTC. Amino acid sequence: CASSLEWAGGNEQYF.

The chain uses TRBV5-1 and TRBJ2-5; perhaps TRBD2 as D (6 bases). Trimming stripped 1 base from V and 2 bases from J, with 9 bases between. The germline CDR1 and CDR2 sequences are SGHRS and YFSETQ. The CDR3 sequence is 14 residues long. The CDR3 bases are TGCGCCAGCAGCTTGCTGGGGGGACAAGAGACCCAGTACTTC. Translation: CASSLLGGQETQYF.

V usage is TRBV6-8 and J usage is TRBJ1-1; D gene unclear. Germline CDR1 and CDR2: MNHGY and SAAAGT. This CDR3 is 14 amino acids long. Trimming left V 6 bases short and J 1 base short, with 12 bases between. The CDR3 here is CASSKPNTNTEAFF. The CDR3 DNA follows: TGTGCCAGCAGCAAACCTAACACGAACACTGAAGCTTTCTTT.

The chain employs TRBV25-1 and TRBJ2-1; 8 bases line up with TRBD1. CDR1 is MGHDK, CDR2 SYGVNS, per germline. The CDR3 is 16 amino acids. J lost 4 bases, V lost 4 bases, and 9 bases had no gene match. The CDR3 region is CASSGTGTGPYNEQFF. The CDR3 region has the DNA TGTGCCAGCAGTGGTACCGGGACAGGACCATACAATGAGCAGTTCTTC.

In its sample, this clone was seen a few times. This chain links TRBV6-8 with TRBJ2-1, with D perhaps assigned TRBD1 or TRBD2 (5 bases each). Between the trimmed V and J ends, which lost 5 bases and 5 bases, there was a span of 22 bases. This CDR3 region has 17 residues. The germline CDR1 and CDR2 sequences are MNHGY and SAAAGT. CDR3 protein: CASSLLPWRMGHNEQFF. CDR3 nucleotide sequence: TGTGCCAGCAGTCTACTCCCTTGGAGGATGGGGCACAATGAGCAGTTCTTC.

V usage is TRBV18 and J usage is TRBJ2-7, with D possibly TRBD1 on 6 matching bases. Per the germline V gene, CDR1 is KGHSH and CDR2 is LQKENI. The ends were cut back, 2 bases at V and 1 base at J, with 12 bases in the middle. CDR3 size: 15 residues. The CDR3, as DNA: TGTGCCAGCTCACCATCAGACAGGAGTTCCTACGAGCAGTACTTC. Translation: CASSPSDRSSYEQYF.

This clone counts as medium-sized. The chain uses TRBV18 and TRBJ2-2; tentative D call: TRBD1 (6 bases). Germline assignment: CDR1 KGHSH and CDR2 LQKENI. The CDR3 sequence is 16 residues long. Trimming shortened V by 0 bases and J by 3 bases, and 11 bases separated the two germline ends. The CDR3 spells CASSPPGRGDTGELFF. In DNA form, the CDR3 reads TGTGCCAGCTCACCACCAGGCAGGGGTGACACCGGGGAGCTGTTTTTT. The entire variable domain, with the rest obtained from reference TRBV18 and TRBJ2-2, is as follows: NAGVMQNPRHLVRRRGQEARLRCSPMKGHSHVYWYRQLPEEGLKFMVYLQKENIIDESGMPKERFSAEFPKEGPSILRIQQVVRGDSAAYFCASSPPGRGDTGELFFGEGSRLTVL.

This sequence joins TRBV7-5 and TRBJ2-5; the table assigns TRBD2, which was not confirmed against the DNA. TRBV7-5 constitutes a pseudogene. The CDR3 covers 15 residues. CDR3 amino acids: CASSSAGDGQETQYF. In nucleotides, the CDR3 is TGTGCCAGCAGCTCTGCGGGGGATGGGCAAGAGACCCAGTACTTC.

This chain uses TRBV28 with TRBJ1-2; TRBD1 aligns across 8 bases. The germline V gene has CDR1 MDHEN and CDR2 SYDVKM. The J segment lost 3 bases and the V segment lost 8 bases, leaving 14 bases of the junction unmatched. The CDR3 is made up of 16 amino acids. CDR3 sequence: CASSNSPAGGYYGYTF. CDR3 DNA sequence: TGTGCCAGCTCTAACTCGCCGGCAGGGGGCTACTATGGCTACACCTTC.

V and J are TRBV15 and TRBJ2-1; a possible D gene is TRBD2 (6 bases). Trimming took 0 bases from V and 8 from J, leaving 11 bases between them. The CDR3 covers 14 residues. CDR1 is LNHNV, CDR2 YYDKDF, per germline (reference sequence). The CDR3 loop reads CATSRDLTSDEQFF. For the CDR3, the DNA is TGTGCCACCAGCAGAGATCTGACTAGTGATGAGCAGTTCTTC.

CDR3 amino acids: CASSLREVPYNEQFF. The CDR3 nucleotides are TGTGCCAGCAGCCTACGGGAGGTCCCCTACAATGAGCAGTTCTTC. The chain carries TRBV11-3 and TRBJ2-1; 7 bases line up with TRBD2. This CDR3 region has 15 residues. With 5 bases clipped from V and 2 bases from J, the junction kept 6 bases outside the gene matches. Germline CDR1 is SGHNT and CDR2 is YENEEA.

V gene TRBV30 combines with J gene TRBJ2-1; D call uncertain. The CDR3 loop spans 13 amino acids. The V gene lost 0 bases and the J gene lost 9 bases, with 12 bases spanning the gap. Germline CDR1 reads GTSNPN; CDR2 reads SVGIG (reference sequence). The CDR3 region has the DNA TGTGCCTGGAGTGTGTACGGCTTCGTTGAGCAGTTCTTC. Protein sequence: CAWSVYGFVEQFF.

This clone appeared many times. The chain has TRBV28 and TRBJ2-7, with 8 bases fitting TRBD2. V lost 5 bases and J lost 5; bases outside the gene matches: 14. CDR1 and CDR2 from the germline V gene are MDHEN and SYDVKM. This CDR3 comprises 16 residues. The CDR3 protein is CASSPEEREYLNEQYF. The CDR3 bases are TGTGCCAGCAGTCCGGAGGAGCGGGAGTATCTCAACGAGCAGTACTTC.

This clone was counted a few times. CDR3 DNA: TGTGCCAGCAGCCCTCCCGGGGGGCGAAACAATGAGCAGTTCTTC. Its protein is CASSPPGGRNNEQFF. This chain links TRBV9 with TRBJ2-1; perhaps TRBD2 as D (7 bases). The CDR3 is made up of 15 amino acids. V was cut by 4 bases and J by 5 bases, with 16 bases left in between. CDR1 and CDR2 (germline): SGDLS, YYNGEE.

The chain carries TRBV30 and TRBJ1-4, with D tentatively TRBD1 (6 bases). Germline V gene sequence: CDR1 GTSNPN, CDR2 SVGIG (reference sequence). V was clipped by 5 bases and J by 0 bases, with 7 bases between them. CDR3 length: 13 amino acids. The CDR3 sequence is CAWEGATNEKLFF. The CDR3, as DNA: TGTGCCTGGGAGGGGGCAACTAATGAAAAACTGTTTTTT.

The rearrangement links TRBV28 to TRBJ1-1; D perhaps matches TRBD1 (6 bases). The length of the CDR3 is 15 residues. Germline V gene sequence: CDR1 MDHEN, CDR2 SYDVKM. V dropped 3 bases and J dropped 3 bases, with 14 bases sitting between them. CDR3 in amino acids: CASSLVKGEDTEAFF. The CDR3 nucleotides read TGTGCCAGCAGTTTGGTGAAGGGGGAGGACACTGAAGCTTTCTTT. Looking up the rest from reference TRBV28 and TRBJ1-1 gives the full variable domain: DVKVTQSSRYLVKRTGEKVFLECVQDMDHENMFWYRQDPGLGLRLIYFSYDVKMKEKGDIPEGYSVSREKKERFSLILESASTNQTSMYLCASSLVKGEDTEAFFGQGTRLTVV.

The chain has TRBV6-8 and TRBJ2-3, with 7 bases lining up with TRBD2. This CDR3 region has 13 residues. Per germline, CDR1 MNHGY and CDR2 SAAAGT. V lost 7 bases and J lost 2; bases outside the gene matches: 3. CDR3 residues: CASNRDYTDTQYF. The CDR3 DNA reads TGTGCCAGCAACCGGGACTACACAGATACGCAGTATTTT.

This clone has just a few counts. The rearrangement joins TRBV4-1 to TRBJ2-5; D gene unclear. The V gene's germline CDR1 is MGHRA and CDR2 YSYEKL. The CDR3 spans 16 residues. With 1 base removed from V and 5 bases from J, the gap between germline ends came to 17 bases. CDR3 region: CASSQGGSAPRETQYF. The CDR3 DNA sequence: TGCGCCAGCAGCCAAGGAGGTTCGGCCCCGAGGGAGACCCAGTACTTC.

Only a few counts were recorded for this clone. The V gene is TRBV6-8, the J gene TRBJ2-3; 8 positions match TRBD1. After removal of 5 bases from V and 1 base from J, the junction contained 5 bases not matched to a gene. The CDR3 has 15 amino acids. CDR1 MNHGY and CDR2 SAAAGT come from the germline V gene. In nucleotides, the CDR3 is TGTGCCAGCAGTGACAGGGGTGAGGGCACAGATACGCAGTATTTT. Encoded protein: CASSDRGEGTDTQYF.

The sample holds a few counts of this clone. The CDR3 region has the DNA TGTGCCAGCAGTCCCCAATCAGGGGCCCTCTACGAGCAGTACTTC. Translated, it gives CASSPQSGALYEQYF. The chain recombines TRBV6-8 with TRBJ2-7; the D gene is possibly TRBD1 (6 bases). The CDR3 is 15 residues long. The germline gives CDR1 MNHGY, CDR2 SAAAGT. V lost 5 bases and J 3 bases, leaving 17 bases between the germline ends.